This is a list of T cell receptor beta chains from one sample in a study of spatial heterogeneity in lung cancer. TCRdb redid the calling of the 5' RACE reads with MiXCR, one entry per CDR3 protein. In the table there are about 120,000 distinct CDR3 sequences, 10% to 15% of which are singletons. Sequencing was performed on PBMCs, taken at follow-up. Receptors originate from a male donor with early-stage non-small cell lung cancer. CDR3s include the opening cysteine and the closing phenylalanine or tryptophan. The D gene is left open where the match is weak. Not every row has a clone size; where given, it reads once, few, many or a size class.

size: few; D: NA; V: TRBV3-1; J: TRBJ2-1; DNA: TGTGCCAGCAGCCAAGATAGACTGAGGGGCAATGAGCAGTTCTTC; CDR3: CASSQDRLRGNEQFF
size: NA; D: NA; V: TRBV27; J: TRBJ1-1; DNA: TGTGCCAGCAGTTTAAATACAGGGAAGACTGAAGCTTTCTTT; CDR3: CASSLNTGKTEAFF
size: few; D: NA; V: TRBV3-1; J: TRBJ2-5; DNA: TGTGCCAGCAGCCAACCGACAAGGGGGACCCAGTACTTC; CDR3: CASSQPTRGTQYF
size: NA; D: TRBD2; V: TRBV9; J: TRBJ2-3; DNA: TGTGCCAGCAGCTCCCTCGGGGGGGCGGACACAGATACGCAGTATTTT; CDR3: CASSSLGGADTDTQYF
size: NA; D: TRBD1; V: TRBV24-1; J: TRBJ1-2; DNA: TGTGCCAGCGGTAGGACAGGGGAGGCTGGCTACACCTTC; CDR3: CASGRTGEAGYTF
size: NA; D: NA; V: TRBV19; J: TRBJ2-5; DNA: TGTGCCAGTAGCCCCCGAGGGTCAGGGGGGAAAGAGACCCAGTACTTC; CDR3: CASSPRGSGGKETQYF
size: NA; D: NA; V: TRBV7-8; J: TRBJ2-6; DNA: TGTGCCAGCAGCTTGGGCGGCCCCGGGGCCAACGTCCTGACTTTC; CDR3: CASSLGGPGANVLTF
size: NA; D: NA; V: TRBV7-2; J: TRBJ2-7; DNA: TGTGCCAGCAGCTCCGACGTACACTCATCCTCCGAGCAGTACTTC; CDR3: CASSSDVHSSSEQYF
size: many; D: NA; V: TRBV4-3; J: TRBJ1-5; DNA: TGCGCCAGCAGCCAAGATCCGGGTCAGCCCCAGCATTTT; CDR3: CASSQDPGQPQHF
size: NA; D: NA; V: TRBV20-1; J: TRBJ2-2; DNA: TGCAGTGCTAGAGCCCCACGGGACACCGGGGAGCTGTTTTTT; CDR3: CSARAPRDTGELFF
size: few; D: NA; V: TRBV5-4; J: TRBJ1-4; DNA: TGTGCCAGCAGCTTGGGAACTAATGAAAAACTGTTTTTT; CDR3: CASSLGTNEKLFF
size: many; D: TRBD2; V: TRBV29-1; J: TRBJ2-6; DNA: TGCAGCGTAGCGGGGGACCACTCTGGGGCCAACGTCCTGACTTTC; CDR3: CSVAGDHSGANVLTF
size: few; D: TRBD1; V: TRBV9; J: TRBJ2-3; DNA: TGTGCCAGCAGCGTAGGGACAGGCAGGCCCACAGATACGCAGTATTTT; CDR3: CASSVGTGRPTDTQYF
size: NA; D: NA; V: TRBV27; J: TRBJ1-3; DNA: NA; CDR3: CASSSSTRPGTIYF
size: NA; D: NA; V: TRBV9; J: TRBJ2-3; DNA: TGTGCCAGCAGCGCCGAGGGGGTGAACACAGATACGCAGTATTTT; CDR3: CASSAEGVNTDTQYF
size: few; D: TRBD1; V: TRBV5-1; J: TRBJ2-5; DNA: TGCGCCAGCAGACAGGGGCCATCTCAAGAGACCCAGTACTTC; CDR3: CASRQGPSQETQYF
size: NA; D: TRBD1; V: TRBV18; J: TRBJ1-1; DNA: TGTGCCAGCTCACCAGGACAGGGGTGGACTGAAGCTTTCTTT; CDR3: CASSPGQGWTEAFF
size: NA; D: NA; V: TRBV7-6; J: TRBJ2-7; DNA: TGTGCCAGCAGCTCCTCCGACAGGCGCTACGAGCAGTACTTC; CDR3: CASSSSDRRYEQYF
size: few; D: TRBD1; V: TRBV7-2; J: TRBJ2-5; DNA: TGTGCCAGCAGCGATGACAGGGCGAAGACCCAGTACTTC; CDR3: CASSDDRAKTQYF
size: NA; D: NA; V: TRBV6-5; J: TRBJ2-1; DNA: TGTGCCAGCAGTTACCCTACAGGGATGGCCAATGAGCAGTTCTTC; CDR3: CASSYPTGMANEQFF
size: NA; D: TRBD1; V: TRBV3-1; J: TRBJ1-5; DNA: TGTGCCAGCAGCCAAGGACAGGGAGGGATGGGACCCCAGCATTTT; CDR3: CASSQGQGGMGPQHF
size: few; D: NA; V: TRBV2; J: TRBJ1-5; DNA: TGTGCCAGCAGTACAGGGAGTCAGCCCCAGCATTTT; CDR3: CASSTGSQPQHF
size: NA; D: NA; V: TRBV5-4; J: TRBJ1-3; DNA: TGTGCCAGCAGCTTAGGGCCAGTGAGGCCTGGAAACACCATATATTTT; CDR3: CASSLGPVRPGNTIYF
size: NA; D: TRBD1; V: TRBV7-3; J: TRBJ2-1; DNA: TGTGCCAGCAGCTTAACGCCAGGGGGCAGTGAGCAGTTCTTC; CDR3: CASSLTPGGSEQFF
size: NA; D: NA; V: TRBV28; J: TRBJ2-1; DNA: TGTGCCAGCAGTTTTCGGGGTGGGGGTCGGAATGAGCAGTTCTTC; CDR3: CASSFRGGGRNEQFF
size: many; D: TRBD1; V: TRBV2; J: TRBJ1-4; DNA: TGTGCCAGCAGTATCCGACAGGGATCTAATGAAAAACTGTTTTTT; CDR3: CASSIRQGSNEKLFF
size: NA; D: TRBD1; V: TRBV7-3; J: TRBJ2-5; DNA: TGTGCCAGCAGCTTCCCACCTCCGGACAGGGCGGAGACCCAGTACTTC; CDR3: CASSFPPPDRAETQYF
size: many; D: NA; V: TRBV3-1; J: TRBJ2-7; DNA: TGTGCCAGCAGCCAAGTGCGGACATTCGGTCCCTACGAGCAGTACTTC; CDR3: CASSQVRTFGPYEQYF
size: few; D: NA; V: TRBV2; J: TRBJ1-1; DNA: TGTGCCAGCAGTTGGGCTTCTGAAGCTTTCTTT; CDR3: CASSWASEAFF
size: NA; D: NA; V: TRBV18; J: TRBJ2-7; DNA: TGTGCCAGCTCACCGGGCAGGGAGTACGAGCAGTACTTC; CDR3: CASSPGREYEQYF
size: NA; D: NA; V: TRBV9; J: TRBJ2-4; DNA: TGTGCCAGCAGCGTAGCGGGAGCCAAAAACATTCAGTACTTC; CDR3: CASSVAGAKNIQYF
size: few; D: NA; V: TRBV5-1; J: TRBJ1-4; DNA: TGCGCCAGCAGCTTGCCAAAGGGCCCTGCAACTAATGAAAAACTGTTTTTT; CDR3: CASSLPKGPATNEKLFF
size: NA; D: TRBD1; V: TRBV18; J: TRBJ2-1; DNA: TGTGCCAGCTCACCACAGACAGGGAGAAATGAGCAGTTCTTC; CDR3: CASSPQTGRNEQFF
size: NA; D: TRBD2; V: TRBV2; J: TRBJ2-3; DNA: TGTGCCAGCAGTGTCGGGACTAGCGGGGGGGCTACAGATACGCAGTATTTT; CDR3: CASSVGTSGGATDTQYF
size: NA; D: NA; V: TRBV11-2; J: TRBJ2-1; DNA: TGTGCCAGCAGCTCCCAAGGAGGAGGCAAAAACATTCAGTTCTTC; CDR3: CASSSQGGGKNIQFF
size: many; D: NA; V: TRBV10-3; J: TRBJ1-1; DNA: TGTGCCATCAGTAAGGGAGGAGGGGACACTGAAGCTTTCTTT; CDR3: CAISKGGGDTEAFF
size: NA; D: NA; V: TRBV12-3/TRBV12-4; J: TRBJ2-4; DNA: TGTGCCAGCAGGACGGACGGGGGATGGGCCAAAAACATTCAGTACTTC; CDR3: CASRTDGGWAKNIQYF
size: few; D: NA; V: TRBV3-1; J: TRBJ1-1; DNA: TGTGCCAGCAGCACCTTAAGGGAAGCTTTCTTT; CDR3: CASSTLREAFF
size: few; D: NA; V: TRBV7-9; J: TRBJ1-5; DNA: TGTGCCAGCAGCTTATCGCGGGGCAATCAGCCCCAGCATTTT; CDR3: CASSLSRGNQPQHF
size: many; D: NA; V: TRBV7-2; J: TRBJ2-4; DNA: TGTGCCAGCAGCTTACGAGGGTCTGGAAACATTCAGTACTTC; CDR3: CASSLRGSGNIQYF
size: NA; D: TRBD2; V: TRBV30; J: TRBJ2-1; DNA: TGTGCCTGGAGTGTACGTAGCGGGGGGGCGAATGAGCAGTTCTTC; CDR3: CAWSVRSGGANEQFF
size: many; D: TRBD2; V: TRBV5-4; J: TRBJ2-1; DNA: TGTGCCAGCAGTCCTCCCGGGACTACCAATGAGCAGTTCTTC; CDR3: CASSPPGTTNEQFF
size: NA; D: NA; V: TRBV7-2; J: TRBJ2-2; DNA: TGTGCCAGCAGCTTAGCGCTGTCCGGGGGGCCCTCCACCGGGGAGCTGTTTTTT; CDR3: CASSLALSGGPSTGELFF
size: few; D: TRBD1; V: TRBV28; J: TRBJ2-7; DNA: TGTGCCAGCAGTTTATGGGGACAGGGGGCACGAGAGCAGTACTTC; CDR3: CASSLWGQGAREQYF